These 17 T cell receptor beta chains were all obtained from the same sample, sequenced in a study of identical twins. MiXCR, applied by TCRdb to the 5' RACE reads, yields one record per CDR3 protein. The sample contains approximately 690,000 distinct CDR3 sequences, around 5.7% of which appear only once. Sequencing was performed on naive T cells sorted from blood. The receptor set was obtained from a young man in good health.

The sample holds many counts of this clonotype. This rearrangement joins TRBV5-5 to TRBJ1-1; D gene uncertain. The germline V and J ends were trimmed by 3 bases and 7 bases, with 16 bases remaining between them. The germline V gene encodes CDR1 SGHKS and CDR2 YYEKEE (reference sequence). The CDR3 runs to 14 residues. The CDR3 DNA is TGTGCCAGCAGCTCGAGGACCTCCGGAGGTGAAGCTTTCTTT. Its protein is CASSSRTSGGEAFF. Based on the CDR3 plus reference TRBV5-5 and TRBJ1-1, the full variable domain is DAGVTQSPTHLIKTRGQQVTLRCSPISGHKSVSWYQQVLGQGPQFIFQYYEKEERGRGNFPDRFSARQFPNYSSELNVNALLLGDSALYLCASSSRTSGGEAFFGQGTRLTVV.

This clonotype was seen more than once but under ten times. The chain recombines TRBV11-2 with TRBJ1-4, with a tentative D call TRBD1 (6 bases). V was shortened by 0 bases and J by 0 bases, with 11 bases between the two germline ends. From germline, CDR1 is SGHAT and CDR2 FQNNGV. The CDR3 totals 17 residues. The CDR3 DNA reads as TGTGCCAGCAGCTTAGATCTCTACAGGGCAACTAATGAAAAACTGTTTTTT. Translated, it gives CASSLDLYRATNEKLFF.

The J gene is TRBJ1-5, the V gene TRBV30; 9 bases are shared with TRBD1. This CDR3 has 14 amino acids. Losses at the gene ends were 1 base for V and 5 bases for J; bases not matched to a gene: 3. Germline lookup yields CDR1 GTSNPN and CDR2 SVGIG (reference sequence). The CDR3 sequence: CAWSATGGYQPQHF. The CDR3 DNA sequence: TGTGCCTGGAGTGCTACAGGGGGCTATCAGCCCCAGCATTTT.

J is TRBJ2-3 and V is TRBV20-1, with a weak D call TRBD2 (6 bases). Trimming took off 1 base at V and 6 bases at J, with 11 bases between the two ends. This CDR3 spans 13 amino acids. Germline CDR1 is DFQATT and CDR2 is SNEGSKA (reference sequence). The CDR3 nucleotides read TGCAGTGCTAGAGTGGGCGGGGCGGATACGCAGTATTTT. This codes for CSARVGGADTQYF.

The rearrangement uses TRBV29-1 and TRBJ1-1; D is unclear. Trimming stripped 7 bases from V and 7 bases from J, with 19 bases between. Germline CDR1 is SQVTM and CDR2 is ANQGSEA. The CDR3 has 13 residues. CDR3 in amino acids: CSAQRPGEIEAFF. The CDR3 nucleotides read TGCAGCGCCCAAAGGCCCGGGGAAATTGAAGCTTTCTTT.

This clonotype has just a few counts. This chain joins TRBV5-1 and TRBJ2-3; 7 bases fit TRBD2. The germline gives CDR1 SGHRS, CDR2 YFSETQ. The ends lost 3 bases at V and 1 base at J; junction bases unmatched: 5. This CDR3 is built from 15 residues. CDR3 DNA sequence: TGCGCCAGCAGCTGGGCGGGAGCGCGCACAGATACGCAGTATTTT. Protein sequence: CASSWAGARTDTQYF.

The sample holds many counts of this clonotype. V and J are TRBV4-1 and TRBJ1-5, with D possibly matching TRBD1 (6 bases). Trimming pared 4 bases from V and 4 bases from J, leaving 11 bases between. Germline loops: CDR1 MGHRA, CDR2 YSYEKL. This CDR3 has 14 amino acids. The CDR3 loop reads CASSPQGLNQPQHF. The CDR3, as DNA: TGCGCCAGCAGCCCCCAGGGGCTTAATCAGCCCCAGCATTTT.

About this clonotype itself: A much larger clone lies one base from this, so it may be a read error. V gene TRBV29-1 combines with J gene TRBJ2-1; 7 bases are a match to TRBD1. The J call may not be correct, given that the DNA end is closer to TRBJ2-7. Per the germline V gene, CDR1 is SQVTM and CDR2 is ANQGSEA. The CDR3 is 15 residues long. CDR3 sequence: CSVGYRGHVVNEQYF. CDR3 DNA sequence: TGCAGCGTTGGGTACAGGGGACACGTAGTCAATGAGCAGTACTTC.

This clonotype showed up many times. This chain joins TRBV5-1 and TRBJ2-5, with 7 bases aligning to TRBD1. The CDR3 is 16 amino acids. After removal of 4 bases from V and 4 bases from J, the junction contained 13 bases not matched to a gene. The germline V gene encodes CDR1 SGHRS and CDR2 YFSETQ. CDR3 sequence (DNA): TGCGCCAGCAGCCGTGCCGACAGGGTAGTTGGAGAGACCCAGTACTTC. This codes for CASSRADRVVGETQYF.

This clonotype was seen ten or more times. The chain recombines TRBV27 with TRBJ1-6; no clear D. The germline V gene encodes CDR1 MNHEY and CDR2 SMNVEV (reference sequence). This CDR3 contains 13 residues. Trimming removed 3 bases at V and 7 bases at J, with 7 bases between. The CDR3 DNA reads TGTGCCAGCAGTTTCGAGAGGAATTCACCCCTCCACTTT. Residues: CASSFERNSPLHF.

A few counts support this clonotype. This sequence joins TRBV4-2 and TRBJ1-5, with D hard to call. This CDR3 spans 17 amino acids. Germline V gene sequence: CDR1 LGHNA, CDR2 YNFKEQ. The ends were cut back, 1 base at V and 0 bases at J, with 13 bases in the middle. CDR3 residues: CASSQVNTDPSNQPQHF. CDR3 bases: TGTGCCAGCAGCCAAGTTAACACAGATCCTAGCAATCAGCCCCAGCATTTT.

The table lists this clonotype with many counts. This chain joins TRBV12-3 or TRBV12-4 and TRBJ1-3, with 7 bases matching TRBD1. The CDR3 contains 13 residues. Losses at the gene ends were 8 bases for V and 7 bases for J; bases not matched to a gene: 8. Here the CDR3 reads CASRQGELNTIYF. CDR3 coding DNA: TGTGCCAGCCGACAGGGTGAATTGAACACCATATATTTT.

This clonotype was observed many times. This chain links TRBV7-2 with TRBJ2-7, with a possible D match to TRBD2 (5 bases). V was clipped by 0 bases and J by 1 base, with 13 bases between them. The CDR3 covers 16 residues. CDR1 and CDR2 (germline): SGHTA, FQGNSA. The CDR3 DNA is TGTGCCAGCAGCTTAGCCCCACGGGCGGGTTCCTACGAGCAGTACTTC. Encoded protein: CASSLAPRAGSYEQYF.

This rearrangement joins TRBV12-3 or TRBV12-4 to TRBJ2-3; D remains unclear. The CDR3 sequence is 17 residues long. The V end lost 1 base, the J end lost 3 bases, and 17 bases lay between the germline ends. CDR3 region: CASSLGGPFRGTDTQYF. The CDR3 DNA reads TGTGCCAGCAGTTTAGGTGGGCCTTTTCGCGGAACAGATACGCAGTATTTT.

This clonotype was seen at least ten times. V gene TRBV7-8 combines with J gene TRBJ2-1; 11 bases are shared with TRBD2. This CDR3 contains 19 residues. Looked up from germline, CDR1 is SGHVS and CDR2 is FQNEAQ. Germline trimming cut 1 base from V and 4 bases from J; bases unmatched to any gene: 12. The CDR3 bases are TGTGCCAGCAGCTTAGGGCCCAGGGGCCTAGCGGGGGGATACAATGAGCAGTTCTTC. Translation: CASSLGPRGLAGGYNEQFF.

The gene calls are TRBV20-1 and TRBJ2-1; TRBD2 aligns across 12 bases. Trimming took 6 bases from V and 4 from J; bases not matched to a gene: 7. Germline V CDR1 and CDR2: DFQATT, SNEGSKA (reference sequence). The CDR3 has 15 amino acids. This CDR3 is CSAGPLAGGYNEQFF. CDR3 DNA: TGCAGTGCCGGGCCCCTAGCGGGAGGGTACAATGAGCAGTTCTTC.

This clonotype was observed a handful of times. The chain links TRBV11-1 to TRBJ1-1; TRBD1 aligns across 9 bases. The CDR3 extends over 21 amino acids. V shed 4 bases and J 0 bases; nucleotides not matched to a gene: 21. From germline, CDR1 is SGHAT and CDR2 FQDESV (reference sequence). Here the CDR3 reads CASSSSKQGAQGVHMNTEAFF. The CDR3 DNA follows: TGTGCCAGCAGCTCCTCCAAACAGGGGGCGCAGGGGGTCCACATGAACACTGAAGCTTTCTTT.